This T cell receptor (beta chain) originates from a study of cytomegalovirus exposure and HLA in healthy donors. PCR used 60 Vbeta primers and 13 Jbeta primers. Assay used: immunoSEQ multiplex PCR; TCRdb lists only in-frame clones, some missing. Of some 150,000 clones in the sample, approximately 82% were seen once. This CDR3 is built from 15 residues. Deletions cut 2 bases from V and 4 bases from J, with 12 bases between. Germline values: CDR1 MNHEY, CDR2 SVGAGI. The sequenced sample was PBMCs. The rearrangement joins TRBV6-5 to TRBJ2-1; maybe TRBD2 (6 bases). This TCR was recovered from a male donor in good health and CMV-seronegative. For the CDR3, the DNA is TGTGCCAGCAGTTACGTTGCGGGAACGTACAATGAGCAGTTCTTC. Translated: CASSYVAGTYNEQFF.